This TCR beta chain was captured by sequencing in a study of PD-1 blockade in mismatch repair-deficient tumors. Findings and caveats of the study: Tumor-resident clones, often absent from pretreatment blood, expanded after pembrolizumab and then contracted.

Trimming shortened V by 3 bases and J by 4 bases, and 9 bases separated the two germline ends. The CDR3 extends over 13 amino acids. CDR1 is SGHTA, CDR2 FQGNSA, per germline. All patients were mismatch repair deficient, assessed by either PCR or immunohistochemistry. A few pembrolizumab responders had their TCRs sequenced. Repertoires were generated with immunoSEQ multiplex PCR, while TCRdb's copy carries only in-frame clones and drops some. The sample lists 49,000 or so clones; 81% were seen once. Regarding this clone: Antigen specificity is unknown.

The receptor was isolated from an adult with mismatch repair-deficient cancer. Source: peripheral blood, taken less than 21 weeks after starting pembrolizumab. The rearrangement links TRBV7-2 to TRBJ1-1; D is uncertain. The CDR3 loop is CASSFQEGTEAFF. CDR3 bases: TGTGCCAGCAGCTTTCAGGAGGGCACTGAAGCTTTCTTT. Full variable domain (missing parts from reference TRBV7-2 and TRBJ1-1): GAGVSQSPSNKVTEKGKDVELRCDPISGHTALYWYRQSLGQGLEFLIYFQGNSAPDKSGLPSDRFSAERTGGSVSTLTIQRTQQEDSAVYLCASSFQEGTEAFFGQGTRLTVV.